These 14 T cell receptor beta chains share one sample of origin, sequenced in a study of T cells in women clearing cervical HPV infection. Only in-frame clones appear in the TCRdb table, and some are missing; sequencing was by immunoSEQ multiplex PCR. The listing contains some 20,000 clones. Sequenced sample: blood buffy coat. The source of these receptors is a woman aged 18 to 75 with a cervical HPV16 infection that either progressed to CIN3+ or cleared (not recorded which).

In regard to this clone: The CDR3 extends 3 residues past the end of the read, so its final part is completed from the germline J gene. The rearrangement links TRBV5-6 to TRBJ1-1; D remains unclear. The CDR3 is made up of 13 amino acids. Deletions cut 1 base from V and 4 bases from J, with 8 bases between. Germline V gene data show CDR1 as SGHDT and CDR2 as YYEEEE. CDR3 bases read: TGTGCCAGCAGCTTGAGGCAGGCCACTGAA. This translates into CASSLRQATE. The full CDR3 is CASSLRQATEAFF.

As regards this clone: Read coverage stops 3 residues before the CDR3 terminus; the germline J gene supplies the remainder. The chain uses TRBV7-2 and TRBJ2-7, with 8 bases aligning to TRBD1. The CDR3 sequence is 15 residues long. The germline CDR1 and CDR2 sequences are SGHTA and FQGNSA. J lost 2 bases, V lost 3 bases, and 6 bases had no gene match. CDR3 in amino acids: CASSFWTGHTYEQYF. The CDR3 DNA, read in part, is TGTGCCAGCAGCTTCTGGACAGGGCATACCTACGAG.

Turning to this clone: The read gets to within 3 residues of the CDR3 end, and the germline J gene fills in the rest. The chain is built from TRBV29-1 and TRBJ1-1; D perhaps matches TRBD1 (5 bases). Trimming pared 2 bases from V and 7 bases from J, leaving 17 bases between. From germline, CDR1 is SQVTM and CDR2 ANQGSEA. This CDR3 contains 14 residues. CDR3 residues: CSVESPAGRGEAFF. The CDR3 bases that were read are TGCAGCGTTGAATCTCCTGCAGGGCGCGGTGAA.

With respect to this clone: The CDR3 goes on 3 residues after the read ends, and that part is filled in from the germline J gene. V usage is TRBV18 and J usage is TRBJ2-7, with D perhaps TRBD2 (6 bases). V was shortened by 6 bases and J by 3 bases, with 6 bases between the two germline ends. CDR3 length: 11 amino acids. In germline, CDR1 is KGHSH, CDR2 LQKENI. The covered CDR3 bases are TGTGCCAGCTCGCGGGGCTACGAG. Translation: CASSRGYE. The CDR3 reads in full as CASSRGYEQYF.

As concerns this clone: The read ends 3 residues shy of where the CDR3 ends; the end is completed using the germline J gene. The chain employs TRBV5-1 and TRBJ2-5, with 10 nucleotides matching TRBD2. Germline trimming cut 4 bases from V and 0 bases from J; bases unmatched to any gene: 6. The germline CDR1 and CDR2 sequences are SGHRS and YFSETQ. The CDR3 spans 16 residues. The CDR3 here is CASSRRSGGDQETQYF. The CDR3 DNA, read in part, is TGCGCCAGCAGCCGAAGAAGCGGGGGGGACCAAGAGACC.

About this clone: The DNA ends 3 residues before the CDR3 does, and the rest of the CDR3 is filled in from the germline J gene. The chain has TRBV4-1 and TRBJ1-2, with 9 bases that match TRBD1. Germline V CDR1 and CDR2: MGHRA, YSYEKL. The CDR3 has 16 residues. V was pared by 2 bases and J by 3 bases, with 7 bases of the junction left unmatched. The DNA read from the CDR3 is TGCGCCAGCAGCCAAAGTACGGGACAGGGCTACTATGGC. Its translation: CASSQSTGQGYYG. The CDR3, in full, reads CASSQSTGQGYYGYTF.

The chain's CDR3 is CASSLGTGGNEQFF. The sequenced CDR3 bases are TGCGCCAGCAGCTTGGGGACAGGGGGCAATGAG. The chain couples TRBV5-1 to TRBJ2-1, with 10 nucleotides matching TRBD1. The read ends 3 residues shy of where the CDR3 ends; the end is completed using the germline J gene. V gave up 0 bases and J gave up 6 bases; unmatched junction bases: 0. Germline values: CDR1 SGHRS, CDR2 YFSETQ. The CDR3 length is 14 residues.

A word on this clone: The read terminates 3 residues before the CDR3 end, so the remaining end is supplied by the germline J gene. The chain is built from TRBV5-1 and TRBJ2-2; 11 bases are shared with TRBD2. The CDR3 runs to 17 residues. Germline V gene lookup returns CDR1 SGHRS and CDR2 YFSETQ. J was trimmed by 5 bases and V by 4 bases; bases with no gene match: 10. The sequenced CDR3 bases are TGCGCCAGCAGCCCTACTAGCGGGGGATTAGGGACCGGGGAG. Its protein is CASSPTSGGLGTGE. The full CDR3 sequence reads CASSPTSGGLGTGELFF.

The DNA read from the CDR3 is TGTGCCAGTAGTATAGGTTTAGCGGGGGGAGAGACC. The encoded protein is CASSIGLAGGET. The whole CDR3 region reads CASSIGLAGGETQYF. This chain uses TRBV19 with TRBJ2-5; 10 bases agree with TRBD2. The CDR3 end falls 3 residues outside the read, so it is completed with the germline J gene. Germline-derived CDR1 and CDR2 are LNHDA and SQIVND (reference sequence). The CDR3 has 15 amino acids. V was clipped by 1 base and J by 4 bases; unmatched bases: 3.

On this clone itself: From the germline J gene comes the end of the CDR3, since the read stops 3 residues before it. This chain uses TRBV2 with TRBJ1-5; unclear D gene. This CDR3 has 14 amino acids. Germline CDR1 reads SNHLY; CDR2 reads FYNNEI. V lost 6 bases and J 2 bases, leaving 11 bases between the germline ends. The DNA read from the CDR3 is TGTGCCAGCAGCCAGTCCAGCGGCAATCAGCCC. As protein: CASSQSSGNQP. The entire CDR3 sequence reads CASSQSSGNQPQHF.

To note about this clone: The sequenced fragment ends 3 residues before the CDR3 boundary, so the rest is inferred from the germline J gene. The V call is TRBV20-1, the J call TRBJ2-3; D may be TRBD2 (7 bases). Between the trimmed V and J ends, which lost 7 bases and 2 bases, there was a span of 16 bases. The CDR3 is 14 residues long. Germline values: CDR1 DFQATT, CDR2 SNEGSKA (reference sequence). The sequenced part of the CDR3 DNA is TGCAGTGTAGCGCAAGGGGGGGCCACAGATACG. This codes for CSVAQGGATDT. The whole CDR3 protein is CSVAQGGATDTQYF.

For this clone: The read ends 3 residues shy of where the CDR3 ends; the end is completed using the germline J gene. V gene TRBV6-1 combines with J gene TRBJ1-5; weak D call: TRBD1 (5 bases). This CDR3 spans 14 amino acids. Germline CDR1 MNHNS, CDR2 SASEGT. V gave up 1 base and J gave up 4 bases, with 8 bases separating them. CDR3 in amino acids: CASSEGGGNQPQHF. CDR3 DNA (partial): TGTGCCAGCAGTGAAGGCGGGGGAAATCAGCCC.

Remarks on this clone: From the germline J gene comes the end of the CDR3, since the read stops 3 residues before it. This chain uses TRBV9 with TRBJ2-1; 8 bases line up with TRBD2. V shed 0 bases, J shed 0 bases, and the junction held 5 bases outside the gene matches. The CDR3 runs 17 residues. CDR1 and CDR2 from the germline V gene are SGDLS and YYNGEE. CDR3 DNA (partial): TGTGCCAGCAGCGTAGGAATCAGCGGGAGCTCCTACAATGAG. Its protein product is CASSVGISGSSYNE. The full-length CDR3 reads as CASSVGISGSSYNEQFF.

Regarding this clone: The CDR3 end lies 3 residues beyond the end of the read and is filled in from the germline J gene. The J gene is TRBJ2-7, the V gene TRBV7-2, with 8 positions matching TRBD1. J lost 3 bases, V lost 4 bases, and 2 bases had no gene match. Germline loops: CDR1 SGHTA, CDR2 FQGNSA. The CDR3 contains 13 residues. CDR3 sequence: CASSSTGGYEQYF. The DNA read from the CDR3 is TGTGCCAGCAGCTCCACAGGGGGCTACGAG.